One sample yielded the 5 T cell receptor beta chains listed below, sequenced in a study of graft-versus-host responses after intestinal transplantation. Measured with immunoSEQ multiplex PCR; TCRdb has only the in-frame clones, and not every one. The sample carries roughly 21,000 clones, roughly two fifths recorded once. Plating combined some 200,000 CFSE-labeled responder cells with some 200,000 irradiated, violet-dye-labeled stimulator cells. Sequencing was performed on alloreactive CD8+ T cells from a mixed lymphocyte reaction culture, taken before intestinal transplant. Subset here: CFSE-low proliferating T cells sorted from roughly 6-day pre-transplant mixed lymphocyte reaction (GvH or HvG direction). These receptor sequences come from a human patient who received an intestinal transplant.

In its sample, this clone was seen a few times. The chain has TRBV11-2 and TRBJ2-1; D unclear. Germline CDR1 is SGHAT and CDR2 is FQNNGV. The CDR3 has 17 amino acids. V shed 3 bases and J shed 0 bases, with 15 bases lying between them. The CDR3 loop is CASSFRLGYSSYNEQFF. CDR3 coding DNA: TGTGCCAGCAGCTTCCGTCTTGGGTACAGCTCCTACAATGAGCAGTTCTTC.

The V call is TRBV6-5, the J call TRBJ1-4; 7 bases map to TRBD1. J gave up 8 bases and V 5 bases, and 11 bases lay outside the gene matches. The CDR3 is 15 amino acids. Germline V gene data show CDR1 as MNHEY and CDR2 as SVGAGI. The CDR3 spells CASSVIGTVGEKLFF. CDR3 bases: TGTGCCAGCAGTGTTATCGGGACAGTAGGGGAAAAACTGTTTTTT.

The gene calls are TRBV29-1 and TRBJ2-4; unclear D gene. This CDR3 is built from 15 residues. Trimming shortened V by 1 base and J by 9 bases, and 19 bases separated the two germline ends. CDR1 and CDR2 (germline): SQVTM, ANQGSEA. This CDR3 is CSVEGSLPSPGIQYF. The CDR3 nucleotides read TGCAGCGTTGAAGGATCCCTCCCATCGCCCGGCATTCAGTACTTC.

This clone is medium-sized within its sample. The J gene is TRBJ2-7, the V gene TRBV11-1; perhaps TRBD2 as D (5 bases). Trimming cost V 8 bases and J 7 bases, with 21 bases left between them. The germline V gene encodes CDR1 SGHAT and CDR2 FQDESV (reference sequence). The CDR3 contains 14 residues. For the CDR3, the DNA is TGTGCCAGCCCCAGTATCGGGGTCTTGAGTGAGCAGTACTTC. It specifies CASPSIGVLSEQYF.

V is TRBV6-5 and J is TRBJ1-1; 7 nucleotides line up with TRBD1. CDR1 MNHEY and CDR2 SVGAGI come from the germline V gene. The CDR3 runs 14 residues. Trimming cost V 3 bases and J 4 bases; bases outside gene matches: 5. In nucleotides, the CDR3 is TGTGCCAGCAGTTATCTGACAGGGAGCACTGAAGCTTTCTTT. Residues: CASSYLTGSTEAFF.